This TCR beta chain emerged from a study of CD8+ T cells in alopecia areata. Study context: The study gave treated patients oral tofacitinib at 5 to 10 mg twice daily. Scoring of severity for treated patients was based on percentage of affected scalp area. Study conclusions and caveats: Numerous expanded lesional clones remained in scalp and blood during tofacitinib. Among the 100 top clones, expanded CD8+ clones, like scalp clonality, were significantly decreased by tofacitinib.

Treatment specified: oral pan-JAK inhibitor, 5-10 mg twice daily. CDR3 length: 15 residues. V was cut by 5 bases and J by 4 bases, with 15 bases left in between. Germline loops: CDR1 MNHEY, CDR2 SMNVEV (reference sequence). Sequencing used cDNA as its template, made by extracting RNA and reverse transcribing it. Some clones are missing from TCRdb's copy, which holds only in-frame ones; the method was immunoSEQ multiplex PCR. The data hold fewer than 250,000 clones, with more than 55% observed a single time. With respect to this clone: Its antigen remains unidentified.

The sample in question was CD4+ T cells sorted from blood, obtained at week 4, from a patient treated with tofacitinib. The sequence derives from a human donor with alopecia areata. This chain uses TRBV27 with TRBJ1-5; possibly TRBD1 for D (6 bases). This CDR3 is CASSPLTGGNQPQHF. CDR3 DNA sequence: TGTGCCAGCAGTCCTCTGACAGGAGGAAATCAGCCCCAGCATTTT.